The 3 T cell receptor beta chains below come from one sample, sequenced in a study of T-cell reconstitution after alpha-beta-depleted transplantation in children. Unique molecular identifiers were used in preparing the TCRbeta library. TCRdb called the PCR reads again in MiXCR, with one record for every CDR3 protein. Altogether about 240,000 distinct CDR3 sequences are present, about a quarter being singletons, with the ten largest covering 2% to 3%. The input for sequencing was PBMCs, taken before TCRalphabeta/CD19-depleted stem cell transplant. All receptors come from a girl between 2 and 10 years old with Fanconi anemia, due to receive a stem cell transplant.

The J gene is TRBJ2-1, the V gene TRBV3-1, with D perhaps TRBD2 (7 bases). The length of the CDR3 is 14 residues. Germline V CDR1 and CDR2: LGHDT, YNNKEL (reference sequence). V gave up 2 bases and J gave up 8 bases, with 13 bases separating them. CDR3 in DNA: TGTGCCAGCAGCCAAAGGGGGAGGGAGGATGAGCAGTTCTTC. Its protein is CASSQRGREDEQFF.

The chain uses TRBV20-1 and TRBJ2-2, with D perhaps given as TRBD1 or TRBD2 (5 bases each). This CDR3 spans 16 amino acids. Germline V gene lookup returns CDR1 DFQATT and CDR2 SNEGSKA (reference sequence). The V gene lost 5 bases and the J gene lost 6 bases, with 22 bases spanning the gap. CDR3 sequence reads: CSAPTGTPSLAGELFF. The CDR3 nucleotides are TGCAGTGCTCCTACCGGGACCCCTTCCCTTGCCGGGGAGCTGTTTTTT.

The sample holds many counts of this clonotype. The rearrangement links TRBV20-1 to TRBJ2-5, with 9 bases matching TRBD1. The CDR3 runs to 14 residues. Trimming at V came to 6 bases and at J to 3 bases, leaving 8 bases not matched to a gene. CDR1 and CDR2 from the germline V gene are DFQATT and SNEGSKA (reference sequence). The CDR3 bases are TGCAGTGCCGATCTTAGGACAGGGGAAGAGACCCAGTACTTC. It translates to CSADLRTGEETQYF.